This section outlines one TCR beta chain sequence together with its context. This clonotype came up a few times. Its antigen remains unidentified. No much larger clonotype is one base removed from it; base qualities were not supplied. This sample stems from a study of T-cell memory formation after mild COVID-19 (dated by TCRdb to the early 2020s). For the study in its entirety: TCR sequence clusters from the two donors were largely donor specific. In two donors, T-cell clones that expanded and contracted after mild COVID-19 were tracked by sequencing TCRalpha and TCRbeta repertoires over time. The cohort comprised two young, previously healthy adult volunteers, one female and one male. Here is what the overall study found, with its caveats: Only a couple of mild cases were covered by the study, and larger cohorts that include severe cases with pre-infection samples were considered necessary. Some responding clones were detected in pre-infection memory, suggesting pre-existing cross-reactive memory T cells joined the SARS-CoV-2 response. Whether the second-wave clones peaking on day 37 were SARS-CoV-2 specific was not confirmed. Contracting CD4+ clones turned up mainly in the CM and EM memory subsets, whereas EMRA was where CD8+ clones were enriched. Balanced CD4/CD8 phenotypes were observed for clones contracting from day 15 to 85, whereas a bias towards CD4+ was observed for a second wave of clones expanding from day 15 to 37.

Sequencing relied on an Illumina NovaSeq 6000. Using 5'RACE with constant-segment primers, TCRalpha and TCRbeta cDNA libraries were constructed, with sample barcodes and unique molecular identifiers added in the process. RNA was extracted from every sample with Trizol reagent. Library amplification was performed in two PCR steps, and a second sample barcode and Illumina TruSeq adapters were introduced in the second step. Sequencing of libraries was performed on an Illumina NovaSeq with 2 x 150 bp paired-end reads. The paper's processing steps were these. Demultiplexing of reads and collapsing into UMI-guided consensus sequences were performed with migec v1.2.7. Using mixcr v2.1.11, the UMI consensuses were aligned to TRA and TRB V and J templates and assembled into clonotypes. Expanded or contracted clonotypes were those called significant by both edgeR and NoisET, with noise models trained on biological replicates. For edgeR calls, the cutoffs were a false discovery rate-adjusted p below 0.01 and a log2 fold-change threshold of 1. As an exploratory analysis of dynamics, PCA with hierarchical clustering was applied to max-normalized trajectories of the 1000 most abundant clonotypes. The CD4 or CD8 phenotype of responding clones was assigned using the separately sequenced CD4+ and CD8+ repertoires. The public reads were reanalyzed by TCRdb: fastp trimming at Q25, MiXCR alignment, in-frame beta chains only. Rows are unified per CDR3 protein, each entry keeping the most common DNA and genes. TCRdb, rather than the study authors, made the V and J calls. For this sample the table gives about half a million distinct CDR3 sequences, of which around a sixth were detected only once. Roughly an eighth of the sample comes from the top ten.

Ficoll-Paque density gradient centrifugation was the method used to isolate PBMCs. The sample was PBMCs or a T cell subset sorted from them (not recorded which). The sequence was collected from an adult woman who had mild COVID-19 (a few samples of this study predate the infection). The sample titles of this study are shuffled in the database, so cell type and time point are left out; the donor was told from shared clones.

The base sequence is TGTGCCAGCAGCTTATATGGGCAGAATTCACCCCTCCACTTT. This yields the protein CASSLYGQNSPLHF. The V and J genes are TRBV13 and TRBJ1-6; there is no confident call for the D gene. Relative to germline, V is 2 bases shorter and J is 7 bases shorter, with 9 bases between their ends. Including the terminal cysteine and phenylalanine, the CDR3 comprises 14 residues. CDR3 DNA only is kept here, 42 bases in frame from base 1. Per the germline V gene (reference sequence), PRHDT is the CDR1 and FYEKMQ is the CDR2.